This T cell receptor (beta chain) was sequenced in a study of T cells after yellow fever vaccination. About the research overall: Preparation of fractions with low cell numbers was performed using SMART-Seq v4 Ultra Low Input. The study's findings and limits: One caveat is that FACS-sorted repertoires could contain abundant clonotypes contaminating from the bulk population. A secondary response was less intense yet reached its peak sooner, at day 5 versus 15.

At least ten counts were recorded for this clonotype. Antigen: not known. TCRdb processed the 5' RACE reads anew with MiXCR; each CDR3 protein has one entry. The repertoire includes some 250,000 distinct CDR3 sequences, 6.5% to 8.5% of them detected once, and about 0.85% sits in the top ten. CDR3 size: 13 residues. V was pared by 6 bases and J by 5 bases, with 6 bases of the junction left unmatched. Germline V lookup: CDR1 LNHDA, CDR2 SQIVND (reference sequence). The receptor's source is a man in his thirties or forties who received the YFV17D yellow fever vaccine. The chain combines TRBV19 with TRBJ2-7, with 8 bases lining up with TRBD1. The sequencing used CD4+ T cells sorted from PBMCs, collected 15 days after the yellow fever booster vaccination. CDR3 in DNA: TGTGCCAGTAGAGACGGACAGGGTGACGAGCAGTACTTC. This gives the protein CASRDGQGDEQYF.